The 11 T cell receptor beta chains listed next were all sequenced from one sample in a study of graft-versus-host responses after intestinal transplantation. No antigen is known for these receptors. Libraries were prepared by immunoSEQ multiplex PCR; TCRdb keeps only in-frame clonotypes and omits some of them. Here the sample spans under 95,000 clones, around 80% being singletons. This sample comprised unstimulated CD4+ T cells sorted from spleen or lymph node cells, obtained before intestinal transplant. The receptors were gathered from a human donor who received an intestinal transplant.

The CDR3 coding sequence is TGTGCCAGCAGTGTCATTAGCGGGAGTGGCACAGATACGCAGTATTTT. Amino acids: CASSVISGSGTDTQYF. The chain uses TRBV28 and TRBJ2-3; 9 bases align to TRBD2. Germline lookup yields CDR1 MDHEN and CDR2 SYDVKM. V trimming: 5 bases; J trimming: 1 base; junction bases outside the gene matches: 7. The length of the CDR3 is 16 residues.

The V call is TRBV5-1, the J call TRBJ1-1; 11 bases match TRBD1. The CDR3 runs to 16 residues. Germline V gives CDR1 SGHRS, CDR2 YFSETQ. Trimming took 5 bases from V and 4 from J; bases not matched to a gene: 10. The CDR3 DNA reads as TGCGCCAGCAGGGCGGACAGGGGGCTGGGTGGCACTGAAGCTTTCTTT. Translating gives CASRADRGLGGTEAFF.

The chain recombines TRBV28 with TRBJ2-1; 9 bases match TRBD2. CDR1 and CDR2 (germline): MDHEN, SYDVKM. The CDR3 runs 19 residues. J lost 0 bases, V lost 3 bases, and 12 bases had no gene match. In DNA, the CDR3 is TGTGCCAGCAGTTTCTGGGGAGGCGCGGGGGGGAGCTCCTACAATGAGCAGTTCTTC. It translates to CASSFWGGAGGSSYNEQFF.

V and J are TRBV6-5 and TRBJ1-4; D call uncertain. The V gene's germline CDR1 is MNHEY and CDR2 SVGAGI. Trimming took 6 bases from V and 7 from J, leaving 12 bases between them. CDR3 length: 13 residues. The CDR3 sequence: CASSARGGEKLFF. The CDR3 DNA reads TGTGCCAGCAGCGCTAGAGGAGGTGAAAAACTGTTTTTT.

V and J are TRBV6-5 and TRBJ1-5, with 10 bases identical to TRBD1. Germline values: CDR1 MNHEY, CDR2 SVGAGI. V trimming: 2 bases; J trimming: 5 bases; junction bases outside the gene matches: 0. The CDR3 has 14 residues. This chain's CDR3 is CASSYGTGDQPQHF. The DNA for the CDR3 is TGTGCCAGCAGTTACGGGACAGGGGATCAGCCCCAGCATTTT.

The chain recombines TRBV30 with TRBJ2-1; D is possibly TRBD1 (6 bases). Germline V CDR1 and CDR2: GTSNPN, SVGIG (reference sequence). This CDR3 is built from 11 residues. The CDR3, as DNA: TGTGGCGGAGCAGGGGTCGGTGAGCAGTTCTTC. Amino acids: CGGAGVGEQFF. Variable domain in full (rest from reference TRBV30 and TRBJ2-1): SQTIHQWPATLVQPVGSPLSLECTVEGTSNPNLYWYRQAAGRGLQLLFYSVGIGQISSEVPQNLSASRPQDRQFILSSKKLLLSDSGFYLCGGAGVGEQFFGPGTRLTVL.

The CDR3 sequence is CASRLVHTGELFF. CDR3 sequence (DNA): TGTGCCAGCAGACTAGTGCACACCGGGGAGCTGTTTTTT. The chain employs TRBV6-1 and TRBJ2-2; possible D gene TRBD2, 5 bases. The CDR3 is 13 residues long. Trimming removed 6 bases at V and 3 bases at J, with 8 bases between. Germline V gene lookup returns CDR1 MNHNS and CDR2 SASEGT.

CDR3 DNA: TGTGCCAGCAGCTTTGAGCGGGGGGGCCCTCTATACAATGAGCAGTTCTTC. Its protein product is CASSFERGGPLYNEQFF. The V gene is TRBV5-8, the J gene TRBJ2-1; the match to TRBD2 covers 10 bases. Unmatched junction bases numbered 9, after V lost 2 bases and J lost 4 bases. CDR3 length equals 17 residues. The germline V gene encodes CDR1 SGHTS and CDR2 YDEGEE.

The rearrangement joins TRBV5-4 to TRBJ1-2; D remains ambiguous. Per germline, CDR1 SGHNT and CDR2 YYREEE (reference sequence). CDR3 length equals 13 residues. V was shortened by 0 bases and J by 8 bases, with 11 bases between the two germline ends. The CDR3 protein is CASSLDYGKGYTF. Here the CDR3 DNA reads TGTGCCAGCAGCTTGGATTACGGGAAAGGCTACACCTTC.

This clone was recorded once. V and J are TRBV29-1 and TRBJ2-3; 8 bases align to TRBD2. J was trimmed by 4 bases and V by 4 bases; bases with no gene match: 10. The CDR3 is made up of 15 amino acids. Germline CDR1 is SQVTM and CDR2 is ANQGSEA. The CDR3 sequence is CSVGAGTSTPDTQYF. CDR3 bases: TGCAGCGTTGGGGCCGGGACTAGTACTCCAGATACGCAGTATTTT.

The genes are TRBV7-2 and TRBJ2-3; no clear D. Germline lookup yields CDR1 SGHTA and CDR2 FQGNSA. The V end lost 2 bases, the J end lost 5 bases, and 8 bases lay between the germline ends. CDR3 length: 13 residues. The CDR3 is CASSLRELDTQYF. For the CDR3, the DNA is TGTGCCAGCAGCTTAAGAGAGCTAGATACGCAGTATTTT. The variable domain in full, completed from reference TRBV7-2 and TRBJ2-3, reads GAGVSQSPSNKVTEKGKDVELRCDPISGHTALYWYRQSLGQGLEFLIYFQGNSAPDKSGLPSDRFSAERTGGSVSTLTIQRTQQEDSAVYLCASSLRELDTQYFGPGTRLTVL.